The 9 T cell receptor beta chains below were found in one sample sequenced in a study of tumor-infiltrating lymphocytes in primary liver carcinoma. A primer in the constant region served to generate TCR beta cDNA from roughly 520 ng of total RNA. TCR beta libraries came from three nested multiplex PCR rounds using slightly modified ARM-PCR. Investigators reported that the first two PCR rounds, at about 9 cycles each, used TRBV1-TRBV30 forward primers with a C-beta reverse primer. TCRdb recomputed calls from the multiplex PCR reads with MiXCR, one row per CDR3 protein. The data show more than 85,000 distinct CDR3 sequences, with roughly 80% seen just once and more than 15% held by the top ten. Co-extraction of both nucleic acids (RNA and DNA) used roughly 20-33 mg of unsorted bulk tissue. What was sequenced was liver tumor tissue from sampling region 3. As for subset: tumor region T3, left-lateral pole. The receptors here all came from a man in his forties with primary liver carcinoma and hepatitis B virus infection.

The chain employs TRBV29-1 and TRBJ1-5, with D possibly being TRBD1 (5 bases). Germline CDR1 reads SQVTM; CDR2 reads ANQGSEA. Trimming shortened V by 6 bases and J by 5 bases, and 17 bases separated the two germline ends. This CDR3 is 14 amino acids long. The chain's CDR3 is CSVTGGQTDQPQHF. The CDR3 coding sequence is TGCAGCGTCACCGGAGGACAAACCGATCAGCCCCAGCATTTT. The variable domain in full, completed from reference TRBV29-1 and TRBJ1-5, reads SAVISQKPSRDICQRGTSLTIQCQVDSQVTMMFWYRQQPGQSLTLIATANQGSEATYESGFVIDKFPISRPNLTFSTLTVSNMSPEDSSIYLCSVTGGQTDQPQHFGDGTRLSIL.

Points on this clonotype: The CDR3 does not close with the conserved phenylalanine or tryptophan, likely indicating a read error. J is TRBJ1-5 and V is TRBV6-2 or TRBV6-3; tentatively, D is TRBD1 (6 bases). CDR3 length equals 14 residues. Trimming shortened V by 10 bases and J by 3 bases, and 16 bases separated the two germline ends. Per the germline V gene, CDR1 is MNHEY and CDR2 is SVGEGT. CDR3 DNA: TGTGCCAACAAGGATAGGGGGAACAATCAGCCCCAGCATCTT. Translation: CANKDRGNNQPQHL.

The V gene is TRBV4-2, the J gene TRBJ2-5; D is unclear. The CDR3 sequence is 16 residues long. The germline V gene has CDR1 LGHNA and CDR2 YNFKEQ. The DNA of the CDR3 is TGTGTTAGCAGCCAAGCGTCTAGTGGGTTTCAAGAGACCCAGTACTTC. Its protein product is CVSSQASSGFQETQYF.

A word on this clonotype: Compared with germline, one end of the junction differs, possibly owing to a read error. The chain couples TRBV11-2 to TRBJ2-6; the D gene could be TRBD1 or TRBD2 (5 bases each). Germline CDR1 SGHAT, CDR2 FQNNGV. There are 21 residues in the CDR3. DNA for the CDR3: TGTGCCAGCAGCATGGGGGAAGAGAGGGGCATTTCCCTCTCTGGGACCAACGTCCTGACTTTC. Protein product: CASSMGEERGISLSGTNVLTF.

As to this clonotype: A junction boundary mismatches the germline segment, possibly from a read error. J is TRBJ2-7 and V is TRBV6-2 or TRBV6-3, with TRBD1 matching over 7 bases. The V gene's germline CDR1 is MNHEY and CDR2 SVGEGT. The CDR3 is 16 amino acids. The CDR3 loop is CASSYSTQGNSYEQYF. CDR3 sequence (DNA): TGTGCTAGCAGTTACTCGACACAGGGGAATAGCTACGAGCAGTATTTC.

Details on this clonotype: One junction end does not reproduce the germline sequence, and a read error may be involved. The V call is TRBV6-1, the J call TRBJ1-1, with TRBD1 identical over 11 bases. This CDR3 spans 16 amino acids. Germline CDR1 MNHNS, CDR2 SASEGT. The CDR3 DNA reads as TGTGCCAGCAGTTGGGGGACAGGGGGGACGAACACCGAAGCTTCCTTT. Amino acid sequence: CASSWGTGGTNTEASF.

This sequence joins TRBV11-2 and TRBJ2-5; the D is unclear. The CDR3 covers 15 residues. Germline V CDR1 and CDR2: SGHAT, FQNNGV. Trimming cost V 8 bases and J 7 bases, with 23 bases left between them. CDR3 sequence (DNA): TGTGCCAGCTGCCCCCGGTCAGCCCTAGGAGTGACCCAGTACTTC. Its protein is CASCPRSALGVTQYF.

As to this clonotype: A much larger clone differs from this one at a single base, so this may be a read error. The rearrangement joins TRBV19 to TRBJ2-1; maybe TRBD1 (8 bases). V gave up 8 bases and J gave up 10 bases, with 21 bases separating them. Per the germline V gene, CDR1 is LNHDA and CDR2 is SQIVND (reference sequence). This CDR3 region has 14 residues. In DNA, the CDR3 is TGTGCCAGTGGTCAAACAGGGGGGGGTAGGGAGCAGTTCTTC. The encoded protein is CASGQTGGGREQFF.

A single count supports this clonotype. The V and J genes are TRBV4-2 and TRBJ2-7, with 11 bases lining up with TRBD2. Unmatched junction bases numbered 10, after V lost 2 bases and J lost 4 bases. CDR1 LGHNA and CDR2 YNFKEQ come from the germline V gene. CDR3 length: 17 amino acids. CDR3 DNA: TGTGCCAGCAGCCAATGTCTCGCTAGCGGGAGGACTTACGAGCAGTACTTC. Translating gives CASSQCLASGRTYEQYF.